This note documents a single T cell receptor (beta chain) sequence. Its specificity is unknown. The V and J ends lost 0 bases and 0 bases respectively, with 10 bases between them. The CDR3 is 15 residues long. Germline-derived CDR1 and CDR2 are SGDLS and YYNGEE. This entry is derived from a study of T cell responses to AZD1222 COVID-19 vaccine. Findings of the study overall: Spike-wide vaccine-associated CD4 TCRs dominated at 160-218 and 743-854. AZD1222 recipients seropositive at baseline numbered only six. In a largely white British group with more females than males, clonal diversity was possibly underestimated.

TCRdb's table, derived via immunoSEQ multiplex PCR, lists solely in-frame clones and lacks some. Of roughly 200,000 clones in the sample, about 94% were seen once. The sequencing used peripheral blood, collected 28 days after the second dose of the MenACWY control vaccine. The gene calls are TRBV9 and TRBJ2-7; perhaps TRBD2 as D (5 bases). This receptor was identified in an adult who received the MenACWY meningococcal vaccine as a control. The CDR3 DNA follows: TGTGCCAGCAGCGTAGGCAGCGGCCCCTCCTACGAGCAGTACTTC. Its protein is CASSVGSGPSYEQYF.